Included here is one TCR beta chain sequence, with context. The data were obtained in a study of blood T cell repertoires in COVID-19. Study information: The samples span acute and convalescent COVID-19 from the United States, Italy and Spain. T cells, B-cell-depleted T cells, or PBMCs supplied cDNA or gDNA.

Per the authors' pipeline: Nucleated cell counts were estimated from reference gene primer amplification. Using immunoSEQ multiplex PCR, the repertoire was profiled, and TCRdb retains in-frame clones only, with some absent. V and J calls and clone size are copied from that table; D and trimming were computed from the DNA. The repertoire holds under 300,000 clones, with about 79% as singletons. Germline V lookup: CDR1 SGHRS, CDR2 YFSETQ. This CDR3 region has 13 residues. V was cut by 3 bases and J by 2 bases, with 7 bases left in between. J is TRBJ2-3 and V is TRBV5-1; D not certain. The sequence was collected from a woman of 80 years or more with acute or convalescent COVID-19. Sequenced material: peripheral blood. The CDR3 DNA follows: TGCGCCAGCAGCTCCAGACTCACAGATACGCAGTATTTT. Translating it yields CASSSRLTDTQYF.